This T cell receptor beta chain was captured in a study of brain T cells in children with intractable seizures. Time point given: blood from clinic visit 5 months post-surgery; TSC patient then seizure free. The sequenced cases were selected for having the highest brain T cell transcript signatures. At least one anti-epileptic drug was given before surgery. The assay was immunoSEQ multiplex PCR, and TCRdb's table has in-frame clones only and misses some. The data show a few hundred thousand clones, 93% seen once. Sample: peripheral blood, taken more than 4 months after surgery. This TCR was sampled from a boy in the first two years of life with tuberous sclerosis and intractable seizures.

The CDR3, as DNA: TGCGCCAGCAGCCAGGCGGGTCTGTCTAACTATGGCTACACCTTC. It codes for CASSQAGLSNYGYTF. The rearrangement uses TRBV4-1 and TRBJ1-2; D is uncertain. The germline V gene encodes CDR1 MGHRA and CDR2 YSYEKL. The CDR3 runs to 15 residues. Trimming removed 3 bases at V and 0 bases at J, with 11 bases between.